The T cell receptor (beta chain) described here comes from a study of beta chain features in type 1 diabetes. Findings of the study overall: In every one of the four CD4+ subsets, TCRB CDR3s were moderately but significantly shorter in Type 1 diabetes patients. Across patients, naive, central memory and Treg TCRB repertoires exhibited apparently greater similarity than was observed across healthy donors.

Expressed TCRB transcripts were sequenced because the entire RNA isolate underwent reverse transcription. Sequencing used immunoSEQ multiplex PCR; TCRdb keeps in-frame clones, though not all of them. The repertoire holds 500,000 to 850,000 clones, with over 12% as singletons. In regard to this clone: Its antigen is not known.

Looked up from germline, CDR1 is MGHDK and CDR2 is SYGVNS. The CDR3 covers 16 residues. Trimming cost V 2 bases and J 5 bases, with 18 bases left between them. The chain has TRBV25-1 and TRBJ1-2, with a weak D call TRBD1 (6 bases). This TCR derives from a man between 18 and 35 years old with type 1 diabetes. The sample consisted of naive CD4+ T cells from blood. CDR3 bases: TGTGCCAGCAGTGAACCCCAGGGGCCTAACACTTATGGCTACACCTTC. Translating gives CASSEPQGPNTYGYTF.